This TCR beta chain was sequenced in a study of tumor-infiltrating lymphocytes in primary liver carcinoma. Study in general: About 3.5 to 8 million productive TCRbeta reads were obtained from the samples, with similar numbers across tissue types.

With regard to this clonotype: A much more abundant neighbour one base away suggests this may be a read error.

Researchers generated TCR beta cDNA from roughly 520 ng of total RNA, relying on a constant-region primer. Three nested multiplex PCR rounds, a slightly modified ARM-PCR, produced the libraries for TCR beta. PCR rounds one and two used TRBV1-TRBV30 forward primers with a C-beta reverse primer for around 9 cycles each. TCRdb ran MiXCR on the multiplex PCR reads and lists one entry per CDR3 protein. The sample shows around 330,000 distinct CDR3 sequences, around three fifths of them seen only once. Looked up from germline, CDR1 is MNHNS and CDR2 is SASEGT. The CDR3 spans 12 residues. With 10 bases removed from V and 4 bases from J, the gap between germline ends came to 13 bases. Germline DNA was also extracted, and blood RNA was taken from unsorted whole blood.

The sequence derives from a woman between 25 and 40 years old with primary liver carcinoma and hepatitis B virus infection. The V and J genes are TRBV6-1 and TRBJ1-2; possibly TRBD1 for D (5 bases). Sequenced input: peripheral blood. CDR3 bases: TGTGCCACAAACAGGAGTTCCTATGGCTACACCTTC. It translates to CATNRSSYGYTF.